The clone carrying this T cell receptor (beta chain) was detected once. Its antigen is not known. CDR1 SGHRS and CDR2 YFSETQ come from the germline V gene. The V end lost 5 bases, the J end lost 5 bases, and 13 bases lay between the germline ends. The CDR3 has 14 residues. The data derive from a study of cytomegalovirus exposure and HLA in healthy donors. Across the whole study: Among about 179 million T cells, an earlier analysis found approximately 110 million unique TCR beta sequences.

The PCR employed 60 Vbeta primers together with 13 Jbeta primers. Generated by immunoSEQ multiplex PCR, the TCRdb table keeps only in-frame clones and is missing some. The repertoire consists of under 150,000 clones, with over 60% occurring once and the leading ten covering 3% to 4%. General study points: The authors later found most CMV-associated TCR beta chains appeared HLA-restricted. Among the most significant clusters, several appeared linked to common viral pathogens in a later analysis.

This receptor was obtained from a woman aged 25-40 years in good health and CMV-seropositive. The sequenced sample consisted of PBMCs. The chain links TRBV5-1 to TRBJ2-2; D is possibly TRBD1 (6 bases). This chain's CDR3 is CASSSTGKTGELFF. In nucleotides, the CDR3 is TGCGCCAGCAGTTCTACAGGGAAGACCGGGGAGCTGTTTTTT.